These 23 T cell receptor beta chains were all obtained from the same sample, sequenced in a study of T cell responses to AZD1222 COVID-19 vaccine. The assay was immunoSEQ multiplex PCR, and TCRdb's table has in-frame clones only and misses some. The sample shows roughly 100,000 clones, around 89% of them seen only once. Material: peripheral blood, obtained on day 0 of AZD1222 vaccination. These receptors were obtained from an adult in good health.

The chain carries TRBV11-3 and TRBJ2-1; tentatively, D is TRBD2 (7 bases). The V end lost 5 bases, the J end lost 9 bases, and 23 bases lay between the germline ends. Germline loops: CDR1 SGHNT, CDR2 YENEEA. The CDR3 runs 16 residues. CDR3 sequence (DNA): TGTGCCAGCAGCAAGCGTGGGGGGGCGGAGACGAGTGAGCAGTTCTTC. It is translated as CASSKRGGAETSEQFF.

V and J are TRBV19 and TRBJ2-7; D is perhaps TRBD1 (6 bases). This CDR3 is built from 14 residues. Trimming pared 3 bases from V and 3 bases from J, leaving 12 bases between. Germline CDR1 reads LNHDA; CDR2 reads SQIVND (reference sequence). CDR3 region: CASSIEGRGYEQYF. CDR3 DNA sequence: TGTGCCAGTAGTATCGAGGGCAGGGGCTACGAGCAGTACTTC.

This chain connects TRBV10-3 to TRBJ1-2; 12 bases are a match to TRBD1. CDR1 is ENHRY and CDR2 is SYGVKD in the germline V gene. Trimming took 0 bases from V and 7 from J; bases not matched to a gene: 6. The CDR3 has 16 amino acids. Here the CDR3 DNA reads TGTGCCATCAGTGAGTCGTCCGGGACAGGGGGCTCTGGCTACACCTTC. Amino acid sequence: CAISESSGTGGSGYTF.

The chain is built from TRBV30 and TRBJ1-5; D perhaps matches TRBD1 (5 bases). CDR1 and CDR2 (germline): GTSNPN, SVGIG (reference sequence). CDR3 length equals 14 residues. Trimming left V 5 bases short and J 9 bases short, with 20 bases between. This CDR3 is CAWGTAGRAMPQHF. CDR3 sequence (DNA): TGTGCCTGGGGGACCGCCGGTAGGGCAATGCCCCAGCATTTT.

This sequence joins TRBV2 and TRBJ1-5; 7 bases map to TRBD1. V lost 5 bases, J lost 3 bases, and 1 base stayed unmatched. Per germline, CDR1 SNHLY and CDR2 FYNNEI. CDR3 length: 13 amino acids. CDR3 residues: CASSTGVNQPQHF. For the CDR3, the DNA is TGTGCCAGCAGTACAGGGGTCAATCAGCCCCAGCATTTT.

The rearrangement uses TRBV18 and TRBJ1-1; D gene unclear. This CDR3 spans 16 amino acids. V shed 2 bases and J shed 1 base, with 14 bases lying between them. Germline CDR1 reads KGHSH; CDR2 reads LQKENI. The CDR3 spells CASSPGISDSNTEAFF. CDR3 sequence (DNA): TGTGCCAGCTCACCAGGTATCTCCGATTCGAACACTGAAGCTTTCTTT.

The chain has TRBV7-3 and TRBJ1-4; TRBD1 is a possible D gene (5 bases). Germline V CDR1 and CDR2: SGHTA, FQGTGA. This CDR3 comprises 14 residues. V lost 2 bases to trimming and J lost 8 bases, with 12 bases between them. The CDR3 DNA reads TGTGCCAGCAGCTTAGGGCCGACAGCCGAAAAACTGTTTTTT. This translates into CASSLGPTAEKLFF.

This chain uses TRBV11-2 with TRBJ2-7, with 9 bases identical to TRBD2. Germline trimming cut 5 bases from V and 4 bases from J; bases unmatched to any gene: 9. The length of the CDR3 is 15 residues. Germline V lookup: CDR1 SGHAT, CDR2 FQNNGV. DNA for the CDR3: TGTGCCAGCAGCGTGGGACTAGCAGATCCATACGAGCAGTACTTC. This codes for CASSVGLADPYEQYF. The complete variable domain, with remaining parts taken from reference TRBV11-2 and TRBJ2-7, reads EAGVAQSPRYKIIEKRQSVAFWCNPISGHATLYWYQQILGQGPKLLIQFQNNGVVDDSQLPKDRFSAERLKGVDSTLKIQPAKLEDSAVYLCASSVGLADPYEQYFGPGTRLTVT.

The chain joins TRBV10-2 to TRBJ2-1; 10 positions agree with TRBD1. This CDR3 contains 15 residues. Germline CDR1 and CDR2: WSHSY and SAAADI. V shed 6 bases and J 2 bases; nucleotides not matched to a gene: 4. CDR3 nucleotide sequence: TGCGCCAGCAGAGGGACAGGGGAAGCCTACAATGAGCAGTTCTTC. Amino acids: CASRGTGEAYNEQFF.

This clone was observed a single time. The J gene is TRBJ2-5, the V gene TRBV7-9; the D gene is possibly TRBD1 (5 bases). With 5 bases removed from V and 7 bases from J, the gap between germline ends came to 26 bases. Germline loops: CDR1 SEHNR, CDR2 FQNEAQ (reference sequence). There are 17 residues in the CDR3. CDR3 residues: CASSPGHVTKYPRTQYF. DNA of the CDR3: TGTGCCAGCAGCCCTGGACACGTTACCAAATACCCGCGGACCCAGTACTTC.

In its sample, this clone was seen once. The chain uses TRBV3-1 (or the pseudogene TRBV3-2) and TRBJ1-6; TRBD1 is a possible D gene (6 bases). Germline CDR1 is LGHDT and CDR2 is YNNKEL (reference sequence). V lost 4 bases to trimming and J lost 5 bases, with 12 bases between them. This CDR3 contains 15 residues. CDR3 residues: CASSRYGQNNSPLHF. CDR3 DNA sequence: TGTGCCAGCAGCCGGTATGGACAGAATAATTCACCCCTCCACTTT.

The genes are TRBV7-9 and TRBJ2-7; possible D gene TRBD1, 5 bases. V shed 1 base and J shed 5 bases, with 12 bases lying between them. This CDR3 is built from 14 residues. CDR1 is SEHNR, CDR2 FQNEAQ, per germline (reference sequence). The CDR3 DNA sequence: TGTGCCAGCAGCTTAGAAGTTGGGGCCCACGAGCAGTACTTC. Protein product: CASSLEVGAHEQYF. Supplemented by reference TRBV7-9 and TRBJ2-7, the full variable domain reads DTGVSQNPRHKITKRGQNVTFRCDPISEHNRLYWYRQTLGQGPEFLTYFQNEAQLEKSRLLSDRFSAERPKGSFSTLEIQRTEQGDSAMYLCASSLEVGAHEQYFGPGTRLTVT.

V usage is TRBV2 and J usage is TRBJ1-1, with D perhaps matching TRBD1 (5 bases). The V end was cut by 0 bases, the J end by 4 bases, with 12 bases between. Looked up from germline, CDR1 is SNHLY and CDR2 is FYNNEI. CDR3 length equals 15 residues. The CDR3 sequence: CASSEALGGSTEAFF. The CDR3 DNA is TGTGCCAGCAGTGAAGCGCTCGGGGGGAGCACTGAAGCTTTCTTT.

V gene TRBV19 combines with J gene TRBJ1-5; TRBD1 matches at 7 bases. Trimming at V came to 9 bases and at J to 7 bases, leaving 12 bases not matched to a gene. CDR1 is LNHDA, CDR2 SQIVND, per germline (reference sequence). The length of the CDR3 is 14 residues. CDR3 loop: CASLDRAKRQPQHF. CDR3 coding DNA: TGTGCCAGCCTTGACAGGGCGAAAAGGCAGCCCCAGCATTTT.

This sequence joins TRBV3-1 (or the pseudogene TRBV3-2) and TRBJ1-3; a possible D gene is TRBD1 (5 bases). Germline CDR1 reads LGHDT; CDR2 reads YNNKEL (reference sequence). There are 16 residues in the CDR3. V lost 3 bases, J lost 1 base, and 13 bases lay in between. The CDR3 DNA sequence: TGTGCCAGCAGCCATAGGACAAGCCCTTCTGGAAACACCATATATTTT. Translated, it gives CASSHRTSPSGNTIYF.

The sample holds one count of this clone. J is TRBJ2-5 and V is TRBV10-2; D might be TRBD2 (6 bases). V lost 3 bases to trimming and J lost 5 bases, with 13 bases between them. The germline V gene has CDR1 WSHSY and CDR2 SAAADI. The CDR3 loop spans 14 amino acids. CDR3 sequence: CASSDLTSGETQYF. The DNA for the CDR3 is TGCGCCAGCAGTGACTTGACTAGTGGGGAGACCCAGTACTTC.

The chain combines TRBV7-9 with TRBJ2-1; D might be TRBD1 or TRBD2, each matching 6 bases. Germline lookup yields CDR1 SEHNR and CDR2 FQNEAQ (reference sequence). The CDR3 is 18 amino acids. V dropped 0 bases and J dropped 0 bases, with 15 bases sitting between them. CDR3 coding DNA: TGTGCCAGCAGCTTAGCTAGTGGGGGGCCGAGCTCCTACAATGAGCAGTTCTTC. This gives the protein CASSLASGGPSSYNEQFF.

This chain connects TRBV5-6 to TRBJ2-7; D uncertain. This CDR3 region has 18 residues. The germline V gene has CDR1 SGHDT and CDR2 YYEEEE. Trimming stripped 0 bases from V and 0 bases from J, with 19 bases between. The CDR3 region is CASSLGSALRPSSYEQYF. In DNA, the CDR3 is TGTGCCAGCAGCTTGGGTTCAGCCCTAAGACCGAGCTCCTACGAGCAGTACTTC.

The rearrangement links TRBV4-1 to TRBJ2-1; tentatively, D is TRBD1 or TRBD2 (5 bases each). There are 15 residues in the CDR3. CDR1 and CDR2 (germline): MGHRA, YSYEKL. V was shortened by 0 bases and J by 4 bases, with 10 bases between the two germline ends. DNA of the CDR3: TGCGCCAGCAGCCAAGATGTGGGGGAGTACAATGAGCAGTTCTTC. It yields the protein CASSQDVGEYNEQFF.

The gene calls are TRBV9 and TRBJ2-5; the D is unclear. The CDR3 is made up of 15 amino acids. V was pared by 4 bases and J by 1 base, with 14 bases between. Germline assignment: CDR1 SGDLS and CDR2 YYNGEE. The CDR3 nucleotides read TGTGCCAGCAGCAAAGCCCCAAGCGTCCAAGAGACCCAGTACTTC. Translation: CASSKAPSVQETQYF.

The chain links TRBV5-4 to TRBJ2-2, with 7 bases fitting TRBD1. This CDR3 is built from 15 residues. V was pared by 6 bases and J by 3 bases, with 8 bases of the junction left unmatched. Germline lookup yields CDR1 SGHNT and CDR2 YYREEE (reference sequence). CDR3 in DNA: TGTGCCAGCACCTCGGACAGGCTATACACCGGGGAGCTGTTTTTT. Encoded protein: CASTSDRLYTGELFF.

The genes are TRBV6-5 and TRBJ2-7; a possible D gene is TRBD1 (6 bases). V lost 2 bases and J 0 bases, leaving 11 bases between the germline ends. Looked up from germline, CDR1 is MNHEY and CDR2 is SVGAGI. The CDR3 totals 15 residues. The CDR3 nucleotides read TGTGCCAGCAGTTACGGGCAGGGGAGCTCCTACGAGCAGTACTTC. This gives the protein CASSYGQGSSYEQYF.

This clone was seen a single time. The chain has TRBV13 and TRBJ2-7; maybe TRBD2 (7 bases). V was shortened by 0 bases and J by 6 bases, with 12 bases between the two germline ends. The CDR3 length is 14 residues. Germline V gives CDR1 PRHDT, CDR2 FYEKMQ (reference sequence). This CDR3 is CASSLGGGASEQYF. Written as DNA, the CDR3 is TGTGCCAGCAGCTTAGGTGGGGGGGCTAGCGAGCAGTACTTC. The entire variable domain, with the rest obtained from reference TRBV13 and TRBJ2-7, is as follows: AAGVIQSPRHLIKEKRETATLKCYPIPRHDTVYWYQQGPGQDPQFLISFYEKMQSDKGSIPDRFSAQQFSDYHSELNMSSLELGDSALYFCASSLGGGASEQYFGPGTRLTVT.